This T cell receptor (beta chain) stems from a study of beta chain features in type 1 diabetes. Study-wide results and caveats: Moderately but significantly shorter TCRB CDR3s were found in Type 1 diabetes patients in all four CD4+ subsets. Researchers cautioned that cDNA sequencing could over-represent cells with high TCR expression. Naive, central memory and Treg TCRB repertoires seemed to resemble each other more closely in patients than they did in healthy donors.

This clone was found a few times. As yet, its antigen is unknown. Per germline, CDR1 SGHRS and CDR2 YFSETQ. J was trimmed by 7 bases and V by 0 bases; bases with no gene match: 4. The CDR3 has 15 residues. Since all of the isolated RNA was reverse transcribed, expressed TCRB transcripts were what got sequenced. Assay: immunoSEQ multiplex PCR; the TCRdb copy retains only in-frame clones and omits some. The table shows 250,000 to 300,000 clones, with roughly an eighth occurring only once. By way of CD45RO/CCR7/CD25/CD127/CD95/CD27, the CD4+ regulatory, stem cell-like memory, central memory and naive cells were sorted.

The rearrangement uses TRBV5-1 and TRBJ2-1, with 10 bases matching TRBD2. The sequence was obtained from a man aged 30 to 39 with type 1 diabetes. The sequenced sample was naive CD4+ T cells from blood. CDR3 in amino acids: CASSLGASGRNEQFF. The CDR3 DNA is TGCGCCAGCAGCTTGGGCGCTAGCGGGAGAAATGAGCAGTTCTTC.